These 29 T cell receptor beta chains were sequenced from one sample in a study of T and B cells in COVID-19 patients. BIOMED2 TRB-A/B primer pools were used in multiplex TRB PCR. TCRdb redid the calling of the multiplex PCR reads with MiXCR, one entry per CDR3 protein. Of around 16,000 distinct CDR3 sequences listed, 27% were seen once; the top ten hold around 3.1%. TRB was amplified from roughly 250-500 ng of blood genomic DNA. The sequenced sample consisted of blood. The receptors were gathered from a human donor who had recovered from COVID-19.

The rearrangement links TRBV12-3 or TRBV12-4 to TRBJ1-2, with 8 bases aligning to TRBD1. J lost 4 bases, V lost 5 bases, and 12 bases had no gene match. The CDR3 loop spans 16 amino acids. CDR3 nucleotide sequence: TGTGCCAGCAGTCCCCGTATGGCAGGGGGCAGCTATGGCTACACCTTC. This gives the protein CASSPRMAGGSYGYTF.

By share of the sample, this clonotype is medium-sized. The chain has TRBV29-1 and TRBJ2-5; D may be TRBD2 (6 bases). The CDR3 runs 12 residues. The ends were cut back, 7 bases at V and 5 bases at J, with 14 bases in the middle. The germline V gene has CDR1 SQVTM and CDR2 ANQGSEA. Written as DNA, the CDR3 is TGCAGCGCTACGCGGGGCCCGGAGACCCAGTACTTC. It encodes CSATRGPETQYF.

The chain couples TRBV12-3 or TRBV12-4 to TRBJ1-1; D might be TRBD1 (6 bases). This CDR3 is 16 amino acids long. V lost 6 bases to trimming and J lost 7 bases, with 24 bases between them. CDR3 nucleotide sequence: TGTGCCAGCAGGGGGGATCAGCCGGGACACGGGTATGAAGCTTTCTTT. It encodes CASRGDQPGHGYEAFF.

This clonotype showed up just once. A clone one base away is much larger, so this may be a read error. The chain uses TRBV5-5 and TRBJ2-1, with TRBD1 matching over 8 bases. The CDR3 spans 17 residues. Losses at the gene ends were 0 bases for V and 14 bases for J; bases not matched to a gene: 19. Germline lookup yields CDR1 SGHKS and CDR2 YYEKEE (reference sequence). This chain's CDR3 is CASSLAPGGTGSSSKFF. In DNA form, the CDR3 reads TGTGCCAGCAGCTTGGCCCCAGGCGGGACAGGTTCTTCAAGTAAGTTCTTC.

The chain has TRBV19 and TRBJ1-1; D is uncertain. Germline CDR1 and CDR2: LNHDA and SQIVND (reference sequence). The CDR3 is 15 amino acids. V was cut by 9 bases and J by 4 bases, with 21 bases left in between. This CDR3 reads CASYPRAKAGTEAFF. The CDR3 coding sequence is TGTGCCAGCTATCCTCGGGCAAAAGCGGGCACTGAAGCTTTCTTT.

Only a few counts were recorded for this clonotype. V is TRBV6-1 and J is TRBJ1-1; D call uncertain. The CDR3 is made up of 14 amino acids. The germline V and J ends were trimmed by 6 bases and 4 bases, with 15 bases remaining between them. The germline V gene has CDR1 MNHNS and CDR2 SASEGT. CDR3 DNA: TGTGCCAGCAGCCCCGGGAGGCTGGGCACTGAAGCTTTCTTT. As protein: CASSPGRLGTEAFF.

This clonotype came up a few times. The rearrangement uses TRBV6-5 and TRBJ1-4, with 9 bases aligning to TRBD1. The CDR3 runs 15 residues. Germline CDR1 reads MNHEY; CDR2 reads SVGAGI. V lost 8 bases, J lost 2 bases, and 6 bases stayed unmatched. Written as DNA, the CDR3 is TGTGCCAGCGGCACAGGGGGCGCGACTAATGAAAAACTGTTTTTT. Its protein product is CASGTGGATNEKLFF.

Note on this clonotype: At one end the junction does not follow the germline gene, possibly because of a read error. The chain uses TRBV6-5 and TRBJ1-1; 9 nucleotides agree with TRBD1. Looked up from germline, CDR1 is MNHEY and CDR2 is SVGAGI. This CDR3 spans 13 amino acids. Here the CDR3 reads CASSFTGTGNLSF. CDR3 in DNA: TGTGCCAGCAGTTTTACCGGGACAGGGAATCTTTCCTTT.

This clonotype turned up a few times. This sequence joins TRBV6-5 and TRBJ1-1, with D tentatively TRBD1 (6 bases). This CDR3 contains 14 residues. Germline CDR1 and CDR2: MNHEY and SVGAGI. Trimming pared 5 bases from V and 3 bases from J, leaving 13 bases between. The CDR3 DNA follows: TGTGCCAGCAGTCAACAGGGCGAGTACACTGAAGCTTTCTTT. Amino acid sequence: CASSQQGEYTEAFF.

The CDR3 coding sequence is TGCGCCAGCAGCCTGTGGGGGACAGACCAGAGAAACACCATATATTTT. It codes for CASSLWGTDQRNTIYF. The rearrangement uses TRBV5-1 and TRBJ1-3, with 7 nucleotides matching TRBD1. Germline CDR1 is SGHRS and CDR2 is YFSETQ. With 4 bases clipped from V and 5 bases from J, the junction kept 12 bases outside the gene matches. The CDR3 is 16 amino acids.

This clonotype turned up a few times. V and J are TRBV27 and TRBJ2-5; TRBD2 matches at 9 bases. The CDR3 runs 17 residues. The V gene's germline CDR1 is MNHEY and CDR2 SMNVEV (reference sequence). V lost 2 bases to trimming and J lost 3 bases; unmatched junction nucleotides: 10. The CDR3 DNA reads as TGTGCCAGCAGTTTACGGGCGGGAGGGCCCTCGGAAGAGACCCAGTACTTC. The encoded protein is CASSLRAGGPSEETQYF.

By proportion, this clonotype is medium-sized. This sequence joins TRBV19 and TRBJ1-4; D is uncertain. CDR1 and CDR2 from the germline V gene are LNHDA and SQIVND (reference sequence). The CDR3 covers 11 residues. The CDR3 DNA reads as TGTGCTTCGGACCAAGATGAAAAACTGTTTTTT. It specifies CASDQDEKLFF.

With regard to this clonotype: A much bigger clone sits one base away, suggesting this may be a read error. This chain joins TRBV19 and TRBJ1-5, with a possible D match to TRBD1 (6 bases). Trimming cost V 5 bases and J 3 bases, with 17 bases left between them. The CDR3 extends over 16 amino acids. CDR1 and CDR2 from the germline V gene are LNHDA and SQIVND (reference sequence). Here the CDR3 reads CASSRLTAGDNQPQHF. Written as DNA, the CDR3 is TGTGCCAGTAGTCGTTTAACGGCAGGGGACAATCAGCCCCAGCATTTT.

The DNA for the CDR3 is TGCAGTGCTAGTAAAGATAAGTCGGATACGCAGTATTTT. Protein: CSASKDKSDTQYF. The V and J genes are TRBV20-1 and TRBJ2-3; no clear D. V lost 3 bases to trimming and J lost 6 bases, with 13 bases between them. The CDR3 consists of 13 residues. Germline V lookup: CDR1 DFQATT, CDR2 SNEGSKA (reference sequence).

Note on this clonotype: This may stem from a read error, because a much larger clone lies one nucleotide away. The chain employs TRBV6-4 and TRBJ1-1; no clear D. V was pared by 4 bases and J by 4 bases, with 10 bases between. CDR3 length equals 13 residues. Germline CDR1 is MRHNA and CDR2 is SNTAGT. The CDR3 here is CASSVRGGTEAFF. The CDR3 nucleotides are TGTGCCAGCAGTGTTCGAGGAGGCACTGAAGCTTTCTTT.

This clonotype was picked up many times. This chain joins TRBV6-1 and TRBJ2-3; 8 positions match TRBD1. Trimming cost V 9 bases and J 5 bases; bases outside gene matches: 7. Per germline, CDR1 MNHNS and CDR2 SASEGT. The CDR3 totals 13 residues. The CDR3 sequence: CASTGQVGDTQYF. CDR3 coding DNA: TGTGCCAGTACGGGACAGGTAGGAGATACGCAGTATTTT.

J is TRBJ2-1 and V is TRBV27, with 11 bases that match TRBD2. The CDR3 consists of 15 residues. J was trimmed by 5 bases and V by 2 bases; bases with no gene match: 2. Germline V gene data show CDR1 as MNHEY and CDR2 as SMNVEV (reference sequence). The CDR3 sequence is CASSLASGGNNEQFF. The CDR3 nucleotides are TGTGCCAGCAGTTTAGCTAGCGGGGGGAACAATGAGCAGTTCTTC.

This clonotype was seen many times. V usage is TRBV27 and J usage is TRBJ2-7, with 8 bases that match TRBD2. The junction had 7 bases not matched to a gene; V was cut back by 5 bases and J by 1 base. The CDR3 extends over 15 amino acids. Looked up from germline, CDR1 is MNHEY and CDR2 is SMNVEV (reference sequence). CDR3 region: CASSTPGGGSYEQYF. The CDR3 coding sequence is TGTGCCAGCAGTACCCCGGGGGGGGGTTCCTACGAGCAGTACTTC.

This clonotype is termed medium-sized. V usage is TRBV19 and J usage is TRBJ2-7; D remains ambiguous. The germline V and J ends were trimmed by 8 bases and 3 bases, with 8 bases remaining between them. CDR3 length: 11 residues. From germline, CDR1 is LNHDA and CDR2 SQIVND (reference sequence). In nucleotides, the CDR3 is TGTGCCAGTGGCACAGTCTACGAGCAGTACTTC. Translation: CASGTVYEQYF.

By sample share, this clonotype is medium-sized. This chain connects TRBV19 to TRBJ2-3, with 8 bases fitting TRBD2. Germline V lookup: CDR1 LNHDA, CDR2 SQIVND (reference sequence). The CDR3 length is 16 residues. V shed 7 bases, J shed 2 bases, and the junction held 11 bases outside the gene matches. The CDR3 coding sequence is TGTGCCAGTACCGGGGGGGTAGGCGGGTACACAGATACGCAGTATTTT. Translation: CASTGGVGGYTDTQYF.

This clonotype is labeled as medium-sized. The chain joins TRBV5-4 to TRBJ2-1, with no clear D. CDR3 size: 13 residues. V gave up 5 bases and J gave up 4 bases, with 10 bases separating them. Germline V gene sequence: CDR1 SGHNT, CDR2 YYREEE (reference sequence). The CDR3 DNA follows: TGTGCCAGCAGTTTAACCGGGTACAATGAGCAGTTCTTC. Encoded protein: CASSLTGYNEQFF.

Within the sample, this clonotype is medium-sized. V gene TRBV19 combines with J gene TRBJ2-1; possible D gene TRBD2, 5 bases. The V gene lost 0 bases and the J gene lost 7 bases, with 10 bases spanning the gap. Germline V lookup: CDR1 LNHDA, CDR2 SQIVND (reference sequence). This CDR3 is 14 amino acids long. The CDR3 coding sequence is TGTGCCAGTAGTATAGACCCAACTAGGAATGAGCAGTTCTTC. As protein: CASSIDPTRNEQFF.

The rearrangement links TRBV19 to TRBJ1-1, with 9 bases identical to TRBD1. This CDR3 region has 12 residues. Germline V gives CDR1 LNHDA, CDR2 SQIVND (reference sequence). Trimming cost V 8 bases and J 6 bases; bases outside gene matches: 4. CDR3 residues: CASRDRDAEAFF. The CDR3 DNA reads TGTGCCAGTCGGGACAGGGACGCTGAAGCTTTCTTT.

The chain uses TRBV19 and TRBJ2-3, with 9 bases fitting TRBD1. Looked up from germline, CDR1 is LNHDA and CDR2 is SQIVND (reference sequence). CDR3 length: 15 amino acids. The trim removed 6 bases at V and 6 bases at J, leaving 10 bases unmatched. The CDR3 sequence is CASRQGQGETDTQYF. The CDR3 DNA reads as TGTGCCAGTAGACAGGGACAGGGAGAAACGGATACGCAGTATTTT.

This clonotype is medium-sized. The junction departs from the called germline gene at one end, perhaps through a read error. The rearrangement links TRBV19 to TRBJ2-7, with D unclear. CDR3 length: 14 residues. Germline values: CDR1 LNHDA, CDR2 SQIVND (reference sequence). The CDR3 sequence: CASSLDTNGYEQYF. The CDR3, as DNA: TGTGCCAGTAGTTTAGACACCAACGGCTACGAGCAGTACTTC.

This clonotype ranks as medium-sized. The V gene is TRBV12-3 or TRBV12-4, the J gene TRBJ2-3; no firm D call. Trimming cost V 2 bases and J 0 bases, with 3 bases left between them. This CDR3 comprises 13 residues. In DNA form, the CDR3 reads TGTGCCAGCAGTTTATCAAGCACAGATACGCAGTATTTT. Encoded protein: CASSLSSTDTQYF.

A note on this clonotype: This may be a read error: a much more frequent sequence differs by one nucleotide. V and J are TRBV19 and TRBJ1-2; D remains ambiguous. The CDR3 runs 14 residues. Germline V CDR1 and CDR2: LNHDA, SQIVND (reference sequence). With 4 bases removed from V and 7 bases from J, the gap between germline ends came to 16 bases. The CDR3 here is CASSTGPASGGYTF. For the CDR3, the DNA is TGTGCCAGTAGTACCGGACCGGCTAGTGGTGGCTACACCTTC.

Concerning this clonotype itself: At one end, the junction sequence differs from germline, possibly due to a read error. This chain joins TRBV6-5 and TRBJ1-2; 10 bases agree with TRBD1. This CDR3 region has 16 residues. In germline, CDR1 is MNHEY, CDR2 SVGAGI. The CDR3 nucleotides read TGTGCCTGCAGACTAGACGCTCGGGACAGGGGAGGGGGCTACACCTTC. Its translation is CACRLDARDRGGGYTF.

About this clonotype: A much larger clonotype is one base distant, so this may be a read error. The chain employs TRBV6-5 and TRBJ2-3; 9 positions agree with TRBD2. V dropped 1 base and J dropped 5; count of bases not matched to a gene: 7. CDR3 length: 16 residues. Germline assignment: CDR1 MNHEY and CDR2 SVGAGI. CDR3 coding DNA: TGTGCCAGCAGTTACTTGACTAGCGGATCCAAAGATACGCAGTATTTT. This sequence encodes CASSYLTSGSKDTQYF.